These 28 T cell receptor beta chains share one sample of origin, sequenced in a study of cytomegalovirus exposure and HLA in healthy donors. It was with 60 Vbeta and 13 Jbeta primers that the PCR ran. Clones were read by immunoSEQ multiplex PCR, and TCRdb kept only the in-frame ones, dropping some. In the table there are about 130,000 clones, around 71% of which are singletons. The sequenced material came from PBMCs. Receptors were obtained from a woman in her sixties or seventies in good health and CMV-seropositive.

The chain combines TRBV10-3 with TRBJ2-3; 14 bases agree with TRBD2. V shed 6 bases, J shed 2 bases, and the junction held 7 bases outside the gene matches. The CDR3 runs to 17 residues. Germline V gene data show CDR1 as ENHRY and CDR2 as SYGVKD. The CDR3 reads CAIRGTSGGVLTDTQYF. The CDR3, as DNA: TGTGCCATCAGGGGGACTAGCGGGGGTGTGCTCACAGATACGCAGTATTTT.

The J gene is TRBJ2-4, the V gene TRBV19, with 8 bases matching TRBD1. The CDR3 has 15 residues. The trim removed 5 bases at V and 0 bases at J, leaving 3 bases unmatched. Looked up from germline, CDR1 is LNHDA and CDR2 is SQIVND (reference sequence). The CDR3 region has the DNA TGTGCCAGTAGTCGGGACAGGCTAGCCAAAAACATTCAGTACTTC. Protein product: CASSRDRLAKNIQYF.

This clone occurred a few times. V is TRBV28 and J is TRBJ1-1; possibly TRBD1 for D (6 bases). The CDR3 length is 13 residues. Germline values: CDR1 MDHEN, CDR2 SYDVKM. Trimming took off 5 bases at V and 11 bases at J, with 18 bases between the two ends. CDR3 loop: CASSPSPGRGAFF. CDR3 DNA sequence: TGTGCCAGCAGTCCTTCTCCGGGAAGGGGGGCTTTCTTT.

This clone was seen only once. The J gene is TRBJ2-1, the V gene TRBV19, with a tentative D call TRBD2 (6 bases). Trimming left V 5 bases short and J 5 bases short, with 25 bases between. CDR1 and CDR2 (germline): LNHDA, SQIVND (reference sequence). This CDR3 region has 18 residues. CDR3: CASSYTSRERQWDNEQFF. CDR3 DNA: TGTGCCAGTAGTTACACTAGCCGGGAGAGGCAATGGGACAATGAGCAGTTCTTC.

This clone was detected a few times. The chain links TRBV5-4 to TRBJ1-5; TRBD1 might be the D (6 bases). V lost 3 bases and J 6 bases, leaving 16 bases between the germline ends. Germline CDR1 reads SGHNT; CDR2 reads YYREEE (reference sequence). The CDR3 is 15 residues long. The CDR3 DNA sequence: TGTGCCAGCAGCTCCGGAGTACAGGGAGCTCAGCCCCAGCATTTT. This sequence encodes CASSSGVQGAQPQHF.

The chain joins TRBV6-1 to TRBJ2-7, with 7 nucleotides matching TRBD1. J gave up 3 bases and V 4 bases, and 9 bases lay outside the gene matches. The CDR3 is 15 amino acids. Germline lookup yields CDR1 MNHNS and CDR2 SASEGT. CDR3 nucleotides: TGTGCCAGCAGTGGGGGGACAGAGATAATCTACGAGCAGTACTTC. Translated, it gives CASSGGTEIIYEQYF.

This clone has more than one count but fewer than ten. This chain joins TRBV21-1 and TRBJ2-4; TRBD1, as called in the table, went unchecked against the DNA. TRBV21-1 is noted as a pseudogene. This CDR3 has 19 amino acids. The CDR3 bases are TGTGCCAGCAGCCCCCGCAGGGAGGGACAGGGGTGGTTCAAAAACATTCAGTACTTC. Its protein is CASSPRREGQGWFKNIQYF.

This sequence joins TRBV6-5 and TRBJ1-5, with D perhaps TRBD1 (6 bases). Germline CDR1 reads MNHEY; CDR2 reads SVGAGI. Trimming took 6 bases from V and 5 from J, leaving 11 bases between them. The CDR3 is 13 residues long. The CDR3 sequence is CASSPYRDQPQHF. The CDR3 region has the DNA TGTGCCAGCAGCCCTTACAGGGATCAGCCCCAGCATTTT.

V gene TRBV7-8 combines with J gene TRBJ1-2, with D perhaps TRBD1 (5 bases). The V gene's germline CDR1 is SGHVS and CDR2 FQNEAQ. The CDR3 is 13 amino acids. Trimming stripped 4 bases from V and 6 bases from J, with 12 bases between. The CDR3: CASSSSAGDGYTF. In nucleotides, the CDR3 is TGTGCCAGCAGCTCCAGCGCGGGGGATGGCTACACCTTC.

The chain employs TRBV5-5 and TRBJ1-5; D is undetermined. Germline V gene data show CDR1 as SGHKS and CDR2 as YYEKEE (reference sequence). The germline V and J ends were trimmed by 0 bases and 6 bases, with 16 bases remaining between them. This CDR3 spans 16 amino acids. The CDR3 sequence: CASSLGSRESLQPQHF. The CDR3 DNA is TGTGCCAGCAGCTTGGGGTCGAGGGAATCGCTTCAGCCCCAGCATTTT.

The gene calls are TRBV13 and TRBJ1-2; 7 nucleotides agree with TRBD1. Germline CDR1 reads PRHDT; CDR2 reads FYEKMQ (reference sequence). The ends lost 5 bases at V and 8 bases at J; junction bases unmatched: 5. The CDR3 sequence is 12 residues long. The CDR3 protein is CASSGDRDGYTF. CDR3 sequence (DNA): TGTGCCAGCAGCGGAGACAGGGACGGCTACACCTTC.

The chain uses TRBV4-1 and TRBJ1-2; the D is unclear. The CDR3 length is 13 residues. Germline-derived CDR1 and CDR2 are MGHRA and YSYEKL. V lost 5 bases, J lost 6 bases, and 13 bases lay in between. CDR3 DNA: TGCGCCAGCAGCGCTGGGCCGAGGGATGGCTACACCTTC. Translating gives CASSAGPRDGYTF.

This chain uses TRBV5-1 with TRBJ2-2; 10 positions agree with TRBD1. The CDR3 has 13 residues. The J segment lost 5 bases and the V segment lost 10 bases, leaving 5 bases of the junction unmatched. Looked up from germline, CDR1 is SGHRS and CDR2 is YFSETQ. In DNA, the CDR3 is TGCGCCGGACGGGACAGGGGAACCGGGGAGCTGTTTTTT. Translated: CAGRDRGTGELFF. The whole variable domain, filled in from reference TRBV5-1 and TRBJ2-2, reads KAGVTQTPRYLIKTRGQQVTLSCSPISGHRSVSWYQQTPGQGLQFLFEYFSETQRNKGNFPGRFSGRQFSNSRSEMNVSTLELGDSALYLCAGRDRGTGELFFGEGSRLTVL.

This chain connects TRBV25-1 to TRBJ2-7; perhaps TRBD1 as D (5 bases). V was clipped by 5 bases and J by 5 bases, with 19 bases between them. CDR1 and CDR2 from the germline V gene are MGHDK and SYGVNS. The CDR3 loop spans 15 amino acids. CDR3 nucleotide sequence: TGTGCCAGCAGTCGAATGCAGGGTGTGCGCGACGAGCAGTACTTC. It translates to CASSRMQGVRDEQYF.

To note about this clone: At one end the junction does not follow the germline gene, possibly because of a read error. The chain joins TRBV7-9 to TRBJ1-5; 7 positions agree with TRBD1. The length of the CDR3 is 13 residues. Germline V lookup: CDR1 SEHNR, CDR2 FQNEAQ (reference sequence). In DNA form, the CDR3 reads TGTTCCAGCAGTCCAGGGGGAAATCAGCCCCAGCATTTT. Residues: CSSSPGGNQPQHF.

CDR3 sequence reads: CASSPRVEGSSGVEAFF. CDR3 in DNA: TGTGCCAGCAGCCCTAGGGTAGAGGGATCCAGTGGTGTTGAAGCTTTCTTT. This chain joins TRBV7-9 and TRBJ1-1; no clear D gene. V lost 5 bases and J 7 bases, leaving 26 bases between the germline ends. CDR3 size: 17 residues. The germline V gene encodes CDR1 SEHNR and CDR2 FQNEAQ (reference sequence).

The J gene is TRBJ1-1, the V gene TRBV29-1, with a tentative D call TRBD1 (5 bases). V lost 0 bases and J lost 0, with 14 bases in between. The CDR3 totals 16 residues. The germline CDR1 and CDR2 sequences are SQVTM and ANQGSEA. CDR3 DNA: TGCAGCGTTGAAGAGATGGTAGGCAGGGTGAACACTGAAGCTTTCTTT. It is translated as CSVEEMVGRVNTEAFF.

The chain joins TRBV6-1 to TRBJ1-2; D is unresolved. V was trimmed by 0 bases and J by 2 bases, leaving 7 bases between them. The CDR3 is made up of 14 amino acids. The V gene's germline CDR1 is MNHNS and CDR2 SASEGT. The CDR3 coding sequence is TGTGCCAGCAGTGAAGCGCTGGCCAACTATGGCTACACCTTC. This translates into CASSEALANYGYTF.

This clone was observed once. The V call is TRBV27, the J call TRBJ2-5, with D perhaps TRBD1 (6 bases). This CDR3 comprises 12 residues. The V gene lost 8 bases and the J gene lost 11 bases, with 18 bases spanning the gap. Germline loops: CDR1 MNHEY, CDR2 SMNVEV (reference sequence). The CDR3 nucleotides read TGTGCCAGCGCCCTCAGGGGAAGGGGGCAGTACTTC. It specifies CASALRGRGQYF.

The V call is TRBV18, the J call TRBJ1-1; 7 bases align to TRBD1. V shed 6 bases, J shed 1 base, and the junction held 8 bases outside the gene matches. CDR3 length equals 15 residues. Germline loops: CDR1 KGHSH, CDR2 LQKENI. The CDR3 loop is CASSPTGWRNTEAFF. CDR3 coding DNA: TGTGCCAGCTCTCCGACAGGGTGGAGGAACACTGAAGCTTTCTTT.

In DNA form, the CDR3 reads TGTGCCAGCAGTGTCTCCGGGACAAGGACCTACGAGCAGTACTTC. This encodes CASSVSGTRTYEQYF. The chain carries TRBV6-1 and TRBJ2-7; possibly TRBD1 for D (6 bases). Germline assignment: CDR1 MNHNS and CDR2 SASEGT. The CDR3 runs to 15 residues. V was shortened by 4 bases and J by 2 bases, with 15 bases between the two germline ends.

The chain joins TRBV27 to TRBJ2-7; the match to TRBD1 covers 7 bases. Trimming took 3 bases from V and 2 from J; bases not matched to a gene: 4. From germline, CDR1 is MNHEY and CDR2 SMNVEV (reference sequence). The CDR3 loop spans 14 amino acids. CDR3 DNA sequence: TGTGCCAGCAGTTTGAACAGGGGAACCTACGAGCAGTACTTC. Amino acids: CASSLNRGTYEQYF.

The chain employs TRBV9 and TRBJ2-7, with 9 nucleotides matching TRBD2. Germline loops: CDR1 SGDLS, CDR2 YYNGEE. Unmatched junction bases numbered 4, after V lost 0 bases and J lost 0 bases. The CDR3 is 16 amino acids. DNA of the CDR3: TGTGCCAGCAGCGTAGGAAGTAGCGGGGGCTCCTACGAGCAGTACTTC. This encodes CASSVGSSGGSYEQYF.

The chain is built from TRBV11-1 and TRBJ1-1; D remains ambiguous. The CDR3 has 13 residues. Germline-derived CDR1 and CDR2 are SGHAT and FQDESV (reference sequence). V lost 3 bases, J lost 1 base, and 6 bases lay in between. In nucleotides, the CDR3 is TGTGCCAGCAGCTTGCGGGAGAACACTGAAGCTTTCTTT. Encoded protein: CASSLRENTEAFF.

The gene calls are TRBV7-2 and TRBJ2-7; D possibly corresponds to TRBD2 (6 bases). CDR1 SGHTA and CDR2 FQGNSA come from the germline V gene. CDR3 length equals 13 residues. V was trimmed by 5 bases and J by 6 bases, leaving 14 bases between them. The CDR3 is CASSPEGRREQYF. The CDR3 region has the DNA TGTGCCAGCAGCCCGGAGGGCCGGCGCGAGCAGTACTTC.

The V call is TRBV5-1, the J call TRBJ1-5; TRBD1 matches at 8 bases. V was clipped by 3 bases and J by 7 bases; unmatched bases: 6. In germline, CDR1 is SGHRS, CDR2 YFSETQ. The length of the CDR3 is 14 residues. The CDR3 protein is CASSWGTGGQPQHF. CDR3 in DNA: TGCGCCAGCAGCTGGGGGACAGGCGGCCAGCCCCAGCATTTT.

V gene TRBV4-1 combines with J gene TRBJ1-2; TRBD1 agrees at 8 bases. The germline V gene encodes CDR1 MGHRA and CDR2 YSYEKL. This CDR3 is built from 16 residues. Germline trimming cut 1 base from V and 4 bases from J; bases unmatched to any gene: 8. The CDR3 DNA reads TGCGCCAGCAGCCAAGGGGGCCCGGGACAGGTCTATGGCTACACCTTC. This sequence encodes CASSQGGPGQVYGYTF.

The chain uses TRBV14 and TRBJ2-1; the D is unclear. Trimming stripped 0 bases from V and 6 bases from J, with 15 bases between. The CDR3 spans 16 residues. Germline loops: CDR1 SGHDN, CDR2 FVKESK. The CDR3, as DNA: TGTGCCAGCAGCCAAGAGGGTCCAGGCTGGGTCAATGAGCAGTTCTTC. Translated, it gives CASSQEGPGWVNEQFF.